One sample yielded the 15 T cell receptor beta chains listed below, sequenced in a study of metastatic and nonmetastatic thyroid tumors. No treatment had been given to any patient before thyroid surgery. MiXCR re-clonotyped the PCR reads for TCRdb. Of about 20,000 clones listed, 25% to 30% were seen once; the top ten hold around 27%. Specimen: tumor tissue. Receptor source: a male donor with papillary thyroid cancer or a benign thyroid nodule (not recorded which). Some clones in this sample may be carry-over from other donors' samples.

The J gene is TRBJ1-3, the V gene TRBV7-2; D is ambiguous. This CDR3 comprises 15 residues. Trimming removed 0 bases at V and 0 bases at J, with 6 bases between. Germline V lookup: CDR1 SGHTA, CDR2 FQGNSA. The CDR3, as DNA: TGTGCCAGCAGCTTAGCCTACCCCTCTGGAAACACCATATATTTT. Encoded protein: CASSLAYPSGNTIYF.

Notes on this clone: A read error may produce the germline difference seen at one junction end. This chain connects TRBV5-6 to TRBJ2-7; D possibly corresponds to TRBD2 (6 bases). Germline assignment: CDR1 SGHDT and CDR2 YYEEEE. The CDR3 covers 14 residues. In nucleotides, the CDR3 is TGTGCCACCAGCTTGTTGCGCGGGACCTACGAGCAGTACTTC. The encoded protein is CATSLLRGTYEQYF.

In its sample, this clone was seen many times. A read error may account for a junction end that differs from germline. Additional DNA sequences in this sample encode the identical CDR3. The V call is TRBV2, the J call TRBJ1-3, with no clear D. Germline V CDR1 and CDR2: SNHLY, FYNNEI. The CDR3 is made up of 13 amino acids. The CDR3 nucleotides read TGTGCCGGCAGTGAGGGTACTGGAAACACCATATATTTT. Its translation is CAGSEGTGNTIYF. The variable domain in full, completed from reference TRBV2 and TRBJ1-3, reads EPEVTQTPSHQVTQMGQEVILRCVPISNHLYFYWYRQILGQKVEFLVSFYNNEISEKSEIFDDQFSVERPDGSNFTLKIRSTKLEDSAMYFCAGSEGTGNTIYFGEGSWLTVV.

The rearrangement links TRBV6-1 to TRBJ1-2; D gene ambiguous. The CDR3 consists of 15 residues. The ends were cut back, 2 bases at V and 4 bases at J, with 14 bases in the middle. Germline CDR1 reads MNHNS; CDR2 reads SASEGT. The CDR3 protein is CASSESAHDSYGYTF. DNA for the CDR3: TGTGCCAGCAGTGAATCCGCGCACGATTCCTATGGCTACACCTTC.

This clone was detected ten times or more. The chain carries TRBV6-4 and TRBJ2-3; 10 bases match TRBD2. Trimming took 8 bases from V and 2 from J; bases not matched to a gene: 4. In germline, CDR1 is MRHNA, CDR2 SNTAGT. The CDR3 spans 14 residues. CDR3 region: CASASGGVTDTQYF. CDR3 nucleotides: TGTGCCAGCGCTAGCGGGGGCGTCACAGATACGCAGTATTTT.

This chain joins TRBV27 and TRBJ2-1; unclear D gene. The CDR3 loop spans 17 amino acids. Trimming removed 6 bases at V and 3 bases at J, with 21 bases between. The germline V gene has CDR1 MNHEY and CDR2 SMNVEV (reference sequence). CDR3 sequence reads: CASSWRVPHIYYNEQFF. DNA for the CDR3: TGTGCCAGCAGCTGGAGAGTACCCCATATCTACTACAATGAGCAGTTCTTC.

For this clone: Its ends do not fully match the called genes, so a read error is possible. CDR3: CASCHLLDEQFF. DNA for the CDR3: TGTGCCAGCTGCCATCTCCTTGATGAGCAGTTCTTC. This chain uses TRBV3-1 with TRBJ2-1; D call uncertain. The CDR3 loop spans 12 amino acids. The germline V gene encodes CDR1 LGHDT and CDR2 YNNKEL (reference sequence).

Remarks on this clone: The junction departs from germline at one end; a sequencing error may be responsible. The J gene is TRBJ1-1, the V gene TRBV20-1; maybe TRBD1 (6 bases). Germline CDR1 is DFQATT and CDR2 is SNEGSKA (reference sequence). This CDR3 is built from 14 residues. CDR3 residues: CSARDQRGNSEAFF. In DNA, the CDR3 is TGCAGTGCTAGAGATCAGAGGGGGAACTCTGAAGCTTTCTTT.

This clone was picked up a small number of times. The chain couples TRBV6-2 or TRBV6-3 to TRBJ2-3, with unresolved D. The CDR3 contains 14 residues. Trimming removed 2 bases at V and 7 bases at J, with 13 bases between. Germline V gene data show CDR1 as MNHEY and CDR2 as SVGEGT. The DNA of the CDR3 is TGTGCCAGCAGTTACCCGCATGGAATACATACGCAGTATTTT. Its translation: CASSYPHGIHTQYF.

This clone was counted ten times or more. At one end, the junction sequence differs from germline, possibly due to a read error. The J gene is TRBJ1-2, the V gene TRBV6-4; perhaps TRBD1 as D (6 bases). The CDR3 loop spans 14 amino acids. Germline V gene data show CDR1 as MRHNA and CDR2 as SNTAGT. The CDR3 is CASNDSTGGYGYTF. The DNA for the CDR3 is TGTGCCAGCAATGACTCGACAGGAGGCTATGGCTACACCTTC.

This chain connects TRBV7-2 to TRBJ2-2, with a tentative D call TRBD1 (6 bases). Germline-derived CDR1 and CDR2 are SGHTA and FQGNSA. The CDR3 contains 13 residues. V lost 9 bases, J lost 5 bases, and 13 bases lay in between. The CDR3 coding sequence is TGTGCCAGTAAACAGGGAAGGACCGGGGAGCTGTTTTTT. This codes for CASKQGRTGELFF.

There are many counts of this clone. The J gene is TRBJ2-3, the V gene TRBV20-1; D may be TRBD2 (5 bases). The CDR3 contains 16 residues. The germline V and J ends were trimmed by 0 bases and 7 bases, with 20 bases remaining between them. The germline CDR1 and CDR2 sequences are DFQATT and SNEGSKA (reference sequence). The CDR3: CSARDLRVNPPHTQYF. As DNA, the CDR3 is TGCAGTGCTAGAGATTTGAGGGTTAATCCTCCTCATACGCAGTATTTT.

This clone was counted a few times. J is TRBJ2-5 and V is TRBV7-8; 7 bases are shared with TRBD1. The CDR3 is 16 residues long. V was pared by 5 bases and J by 2 bases, with 11 bases of the junction left unmatched. Germline loops: CDR1 SGHVS, CDR2 FQNEAQ. CDR3 sequence: CASSPSPGQSQETQYF. Written as DNA, the CDR3 is TGTGCCAGCAGCCCAAGCCCGGGACAGAGTCAAGAGACCCAGTACTTC.

This clone was found many times. V is TRBV20-1 and J is TRBJ1-6; a possible D gene is TRBD1 (5 bases). V dropped 0 bases and J dropped 9 bases, with 12 bases sitting between them. Germline loops: CDR1 DFQATT, CDR2 SNEGSKA (reference sequence). The CDR3 totals 14 residues. The CDR3 reads CSARDGDLFSPLHF. Written as DNA, the CDR3 is TGCAGTGCTAGAGATGGGGACCTGTTTTCACCCCTCCACTTT.

This clone has just a few counts. The chain combines TRBV2 with TRBJ2-1; D possibly corresponds to TRBD2 (6 bases). V lost 4 bases to trimming and J lost 8 bases, with 9 bases between them. The CDR3 consists of 12 residues. The germline V gene has CDR1 SNHLY and CDR2 FYNNEI. The CDR3 protein is CASSGWDYEQFF. The CDR3 nucleotides are TGTGCCAGCAGTGGGTGGGACTATGAGCAGTTCTTC. Using reference TRBV2 and TRBJ2-1 for the parts outside the CDR3, the full variable domain is EPEVTQTPSHQVTQMGQEVILRCVPISNHLYFYWYRQILGQKVEFLVSFYNNEISEKSEIFDDQFSVERPDGSNFTLKIRSTKLEDSAMYFCASSGWDYEQFFGPGTRLTVL.